The clone carrying this TCR beta chain occurred many times. This entry comes from a study of T cells after yellow fever vaccination. Germline V lookup: CDR1 SGHVS, CDR2 FQNEAQ. This CDR3 comprises 16 residues. V was shortened by 4 bases and J by 10 bases, with 20 bases between the two germline ends. One entry per CDR3 protein, called by TCRdb with MiXCR from the 5' RACE reads. Here the sample spans about 250,000 distinct CDR3 sequences, 3.6% being singletons. The sequenced sample was PBMCs, obtained 15 days after the yellow fever booster vaccination. The V and J genes are TRBV7-8 and TRBJ1-6; D is perhaps TRBD1 (5 bases). The source of this sequence is a man aged 18-30 years who received the YFV17D yellow fever vaccine. CDR3 nucleotides: TGTGCCAGCAGCTCCCCCAGGAGAGGGGACGGATCACCCCTCCACTTT. Residues: CASSSPRRGDGSPLHF.